In its sample, the clone carrying this T cell receptor beta chain was seen a few times. Its target is unknown. This sample was included in a study of regulatory T cells in long-lasting Graves disease. The sample's time point: persistent/refractory GD, antithyroid drugs over 5 years with positive TRAb. Extracted RNA from PBMCs served as the source of the TCR library. The authors diagnosed Graves' disease using American Thyroid Association guidelines. A volume of nine milliliters of peripheral blood was collected in EDTA tubes. To make TCR beta libraries, researchers used iRepertoire HTBI primers and Arm-PCR of CDR3 regions. TCRdb recomputed calls from the multiplex PCR reads with MiXCR, one row per CDR3 protein. The sample lists 300,000 to 350,000 distinct CDR3 sequences, about 19% occurring once. The germline V and J ends were trimmed by 0 bases and 9 bases, with 10 bases remaining between them. CDR1 and CDR2 (germline): SGHKS, YYEKEE (reference sequence). This CDR3 has 14 amino acids.

Study-level points and caveats: Samples came from peripheral blood alone, without thyroid tissue. Persistent disease favored TRBV28, TRBJ1-2 and TRBJ2-5.

The specimen comprised peripheral blood mononuclear cells (PBMCs), sampled when the disease was refractory, from a patient treated with antithyroid drugs. The V gene is TRBV5-5, the J gene TRBJ1-6; D remains ambiguous. This TCR derives from a female donor with Graves disease. The CDR3 DNA follows: TGTGCCAGCAGCTTGGTCGGCTTGGGTTCACCCCTCCACTTT. It yields the protein CASSLVGLGSPLHF. The full variable domain, rest sourced from reference TRBV5-5 and TRBJ1-6, is DAGVTQSPTHLIKTRGQQVTLRCSPISGHKSVSWYQQVLGQGPQFIFQYYEKEERGRGNFPDRFSARQFPNYSSELNVNALLLGDSALYLCASSLVGLGSPLHFGNGTRLTVT.